A single sample gave rise to the 18 T cell receptor beta chains below, sequenced in a study of blood T cell repertoires in COVID-19 (dated by TCRdb to the early 2020s). The library was built by means of the immunoSEQ multiplex PCR assay. TCRdb mirrors the immuneACCESS table, restricted to in-frame sequences. Some clones are absent from its copies; in checked studies, under half trace to an unresolved V gene, and the reason for the others is unknown. Here the sample has hundreds of thousands of clones; roughly 80% occur a single time. Less than 7.5% of the sample comes from the top ten. Sequenced material: peripheral blood. The source of these receptors is a woman in her fifties or sixties with acute or convalescent COVID-19.

V and J are TRBV30 and TRBJ2-3, with 8 bases that match TRBD2. Unmatched junction bases numbered 8, after V lost 2 bases and J lost 4 bases. CDR3 length: 15 residues. Germline V gene lookup returns CDR1 GTSNPN and CDR2 SVGIG (reference sequence). DNA for the CDR3: TGTGCCTGGAGTCCGGGACTAGGCAGTCCAGATACGCAGTATTTT. It specifies CAWSPGLGSPDTQYF. The full variable domain, its missing parts supplied by reference TRBV30 and TRBJ2-3, is SQTIHQWPATLVQPVGSPLSLECTVEGTSNPNLYWYRQAAGRGLQLLFYSVGIGQISSEVPQNLSASRPQDRQFILSSKKLLLSDSGFYLCAWSPGLGSPDTQYFGPGTRLTVL.

Only one count was recorded for this clone. This chain links TRBV6-2 or TRBV6-3 with TRBJ1-5; a weak D match, TRBD1 (5 bases). V was trimmed by 2 bases and J by 6 bases, leaving 11 bases between them. CDR3 length: 14 residues. Germline loops: CDR1 MNHEY, CDR2 SVGEGT. DNA of the CDR3: TGTGCCAGCAGTTACCCCGGGGGGGGTCAGCCCCAGCATTTT. Protein sequence: CASSYPGGGQPQHF.

The chain is built from TRBV25-1 and TRBJ1-5, with D maybe TRBD1 (5 bases). The germline V gene has CDR1 MGHDK and CDR2 SYGVNS. The CDR3 totals 13 residues. V lost 3 bases and J 3 bases, leaving 6 bases between the germline ends. Here the CDR3 reads CASSDRVNQPQHF. As DNA, the CDR3 is TGTGCCAGCAGTGACAGGGTCAATCAGCCCCAGCATTTT.

The chain has TRBV3-1 (or the pseudogene TRBV3-2) and TRBJ2-7, with TRBD1 as a possible D gene (6 bases). The germline V gene has CDR1 LGHDT and CDR2 YNNKEL (reference sequence). CDR3 length: 16 residues. The V gene lost 4 bases and the J gene lost 6 bases, with 22 bases spanning the gap. For the CDR3, the DNA is TGTGCCAGCAGCCCGCCCCGGGACATAAAAACCGCCGAGCAGTACTTC. It is translated as CASSPPRDIKTAEQYF.

The genes are TRBV15 and TRBJ1-4; TRBD1 matches at 8 bases. The CDR3 covers 16 residues. Germline V CDR1 and CDR2: LNHNV, YYDKDF (reference sequence). V was clipped by 5 bases and J by 6 bases; unmatched bases: 11. CDR3 in DNA: TGTGCCACCAGCGACGCAGGGGGCGTGCTTTATGAAAAACTGTTTTTT. This codes for CATSDAGGVLYEKLFF.

The V call is TRBV10-2, the J call TRBJ2-1, with 10 bases that match TRBD2. V shed 3 bases and J 6 bases; nucleotides not matched to a gene: 2. Germline CDR1 and CDR2: WSHSY and SAAADI. CDR3 length: 14 residues. CDR3 amino acids: CASSEAGGFNEQFF. The CDR3 bases are TGCGCCAGCAGTGAAGCGGGAGGGTTCAATGAGCAGTTCTTC.

The CDR3 loop is CASSPTGGDGQRRSLDGYTF. The CDR3 DNA is TGCGCCAGCAGCCCCACAGGTGGTGATGGCCAACGCCGAAGTTTAGATGGCTACACCTTC. The chain employs TRBV4-3 and TRBJ1-2; possibly TRBD1 for D (5 bases). The germline V gene encodes CDR1 LGHNA and CDR2 YSLEER. The CDR3 spans 20 residues. Trimming shortened V by 4 bases and J by 6 bases, and 33 bases separated the two germline ends.

The CDR3: CASSLAGQGVQPQHF. The CDR3 DNA follows: TGTGCCAGCAGCTTAGCGGGCCAGGGGGTTCAGCCCCAGCATTTT. This chain joins TRBV13 and TRBJ1-5; 7 bases line up with TRBD1. The CDR3 is made up of 15 amino acids. CDR1 and CDR2 from the germline V gene are PRHDT and FYEKMQ (reference sequence). Unmatched junction bases numbered 6, after V lost 1 base and J lost 6 bases.

The chain uses TRBV5-4 and TRBJ2-7; TRBD1 matches at 7 bases. The germline V gene has CDR1 SGHNT and CDR2 YYREEE (reference sequence). This CDR3 contains 15 residues. The trim removed 4 bases at V and 3 bases at J, leaving 10 bases unmatched. The CDR3 bases are TGTGCCAGCAGCAGGGACCGAGGGGGCCTCTACGAGCAGTACTTC. Its translation: CASSRDRGGLYEQYF.

This clone has just a few counts. The chain employs TRBV29-1 and TRBJ1-1; tentative D call: TRBD1 (6 bases). This CDR3 comprises 14 residues. Germline-derived CDR1 and CDR2 are SQVTM and ANQGSEA. The V gene lost 4 bases and the J gene lost 4 bases, with 16 bases spanning the gap. The CDR3 DNA sequence: TGCAGCGTTGGTCACAGGGTCGTAGGCACTGAAGCTTTCTTT. Residues: CSVGHRVVGTEAFF.

The chain employs TRBV3-1 (or the pseudogene TRBV3-2) and TRBJ2-1; D not resolved. The V end lost 4 bases, the J end lost 9 bases, and 16 bases lay between the germline ends. The CDR3 consists of 14 residues. In germline, CDR1 is LGHDT, CDR2 YNNKEL (reference sequence). CDR3 sequence (DNA): TGTGCCAGCAGCCCCACTTCTAGATTCGGTGAGCAGTTCTTC. It yields the protein CASSPTSRFGEQFF.

This sequence joins TRBV25-1 and TRBJ1-2; TRBD1 is a possible D gene (5 bases). CDR1 MGHDK and CDR2 SYGVNS come from the germline V gene. Trimming left V 3 bases short and J 8 bases short, with 10 bases between. This CDR3 is built from 12 residues. The CDR3 reads CASSDLRGGYTF. The CDR3, as DNA: TGTGCCAGCAGTGACCTGCGGGGGGGCTACACCTTC.

The chain couples TRBV19 to TRBJ2-1; TRBD1 aligns across 9 bases. This CDR3 is 15 amino acids long. Germline V gene sequence: CDR1 LNHDA, CDR2 SQIVND (reference sequence). After removal of 10 bases from V and 7 bases from J, the junction contained 14 bases not matched to a gene. The CDR3 nucleotides are TGTGCCACTACTAGGTGGGGGGACAGGGTGAATGAGCAGTTCTTC. This encodes CATTRWGDRVNEQFF.

The rearrangement joins TRBV25-1 to TRBJ1-1; D is perhaps TRBD1 (5 bases). This CDR3 contains 15 residues. Germline values: CDR1 MGHDK, CDR2 SYGVNS. The V end was cut by 1 base, the J end by 1 base, with 10 bases between. The CDR3 sequence: CASSELGEANTEAFF. The CDR3 nucleotides read TGTGCCAGCAGTGAATTGGGGGAGGCGAACACTGAAGCTTTCTTT.

This sequence joins TRBV5-1 and TRBJ2-5, with D maybe TRBD2 (6 bases). CDR1 and CDR2 (germline): SGHRS, YFSETQ. This CDR3 is 14 amino acids long. V lost 4 bases and J lost 4, with 14 bases in between. The DNA of the CDR3 is TGCGCCAGCAGCGAAGGAGGGGCGAGAGAGACCCAGTACTTC. Its protein is CASSEGGARETQYF.

This chain links TRBV24-1 with TRBJ1-2; unclear D gene. V gave up 5 bases and J gave up 5 bases, with 5 bases separating them. Germline V lookup: CDR1 KGHDR, CDR2 SFDVKD. CDR3 size: 11 residues. The CDR3 reads CATSGAYGYTF. The DNA for the CDR3 is TGTGCCACCAGTGGCGCATATGGCTACACCTTC.

Written as DNA, the CDR3 is TGTGCCAGCAGTCACCTTGACAGGGGCTACGAGCAGTACTTC. Its protein product is CASSHLDRGYEQYF. The V call is TRBV13, the J call TRBJ2-7; 8 bases are shared with TRBD1. Looked up from germline, CDR1 is PRHDT and CDR2 is FYEKMQ (reference sequence). The CDR3 covers 14 residues. V dropped 6 bases and J dropped 3; count of bases not matched to a gene: 7.

The chain joins TRBV28 to TRBJ2-5; 7 bases are shared with TRBD1. The V and J ends lost 2 bases and 5 bases, in that order; junction bases with no gene match: 14. This CDR3 comprises 17 residues. Germline lookup yields CDR1 MDHEN and CDR2 SYDVKM. The DNA of the CDR3 is TGTGCCAGCAGTTTAGGTTCGGGCAGGGGGATACCTGAGACCCAGTACTTC. Translated: CASSLGSGRGIPETQYF.